This TCR beta chain was captured in a study of neoadjuvant anti-PD-1 for oral cavity cancer. Study in general: Patients mostly received three to four biweekly nivolumab doses at 3 mg/kg before surgery.

Study-wide findings and caveats: Higher pretreatment Treg/Th17 ratios tracked higher pretreatment blood clonality.

Comments on this clone: The antigen is not known.

Produced via immunoSEQ multiplex PCR; TCRdb's table is partial and in-frame only. Here the sample spans about 16,000 clones, about 59% being singletons. Germline V CDR1 and CDR2: MNHNS, SASEGT. Trimming cost V 8 bases and J 4 bases; bases outside gene matches: 5. This CDR3 is built from 12 residues. PBMCs were not maintained or expanded in culture before analysis. The V gene is TRBV6-1, the J gene TRBJ2-7; 7 bases fit TRBD2. This receptor was taken from a person aged 40 to 85 with oral cavity squamous cell carcinoma. The sequencing here drew on PBMCs, taken before nivolumab (anti-PD-1) treatment. The CDR3 sequence is CASGTINYEQYF. The CDR3 nucleotides read TGTGCCAGCGGGACTATCAATTACGAGCAGTACTTC.